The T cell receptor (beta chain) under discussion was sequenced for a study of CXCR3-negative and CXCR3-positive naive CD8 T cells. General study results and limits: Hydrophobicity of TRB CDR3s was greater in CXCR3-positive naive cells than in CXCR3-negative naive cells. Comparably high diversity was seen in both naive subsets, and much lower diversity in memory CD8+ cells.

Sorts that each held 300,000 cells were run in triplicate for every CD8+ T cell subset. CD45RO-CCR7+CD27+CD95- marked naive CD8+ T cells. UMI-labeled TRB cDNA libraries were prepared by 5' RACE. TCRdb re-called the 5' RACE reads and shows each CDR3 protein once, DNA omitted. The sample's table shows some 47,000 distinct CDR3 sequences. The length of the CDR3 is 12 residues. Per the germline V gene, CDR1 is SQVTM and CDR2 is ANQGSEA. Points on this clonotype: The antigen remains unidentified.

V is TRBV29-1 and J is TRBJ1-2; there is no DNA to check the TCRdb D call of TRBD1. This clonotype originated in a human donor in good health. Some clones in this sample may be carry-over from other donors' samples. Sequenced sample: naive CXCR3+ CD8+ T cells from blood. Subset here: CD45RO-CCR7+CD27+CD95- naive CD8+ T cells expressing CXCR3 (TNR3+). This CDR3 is CSGRESYYGYTF.